This is a list of T cell receptor beta chains from one sample in a study of PD-1 blockade in mismatch repair-deficient tumors. Only in-frame clones appear in the TCRdb table, and some are missing; sequencing was by immunoSEQ multiplex PCR. This table has some 100,000 clones, over 75% appearing once. The sample here was peripheral blood, taken approximately 36 weeks after starting pembrolizumab. All receptors come from an adult with mismatch repair-deficient cancer. CDR3s include the opening cysteine and the closing phenylalanine or tryptophan. A D gene is named only where the DNA matches it firmly. Clone size is not always given. Where it is, it says once, few, many or a class for expanded clones.

d_call: TRBD2; j_call: TRBJ2-7; clone_size: .; v_call: TRBV4-1; cdr3_aa: CASSPGTSGYEQYF; cdr3_nt: TGCGCCAGCAGCCCGGGGACTAGCGGGTACGAGCAGTACTTC
d_call: .; j_call: TRBJ1-2; clone_size: few; v_call: TRBV4-1; cdr3_aa: CASSTPLGSLGYTF; cdr3_nt: TGCGCCAGCAGCACCCCGTTAGGTAGCCTGGGCTACACCTTC
d_call: .; j_call: TRBJ1-4; clone_size: .; v_call: TRBV11-3; cdr3_aa: CASSRGPNEKLFF; cdr3_nt: TGTGCCAGCAGTCGGGGTCCTAATGAAAAACTGTTTTTT
d_call: .; j_call: TRBJ2-1; clone_size: .; v_call: TRBV4-2; cdr3_aa: CASSQDTGGGSGEQFF; cdr3_nt: TGTGCCAGCAGCCAAGATACTGGAGGGGGGAGCGGTGAGCAGTTCTTC
d_call: .; j_call: TRBJ2-1; clone_size: .; v_call: TRBV7-3; cdr3_aa: CASSLMRDGNNEQFF; cdr3_nt: TGTGCCAGCAGCCTAATGAGGGACGGTAATAATGAGCAGTTCTTC
d_call: .; j_call: TRBJ1-1; clone_size: .; v_call: TRBV10-3; cdr3_aa: CAIRRGDTEAFF; cdr3_nt: TGTGCCATCAGGCGAGGGGACACTGAAGCTTTCTTT
d_call: TRBD2; j_call: TRBJ2-5; clone_size: .; v_call: TRBV9; cdr3_aa: CASSVGQLAGVFETQYF; cdr3_nt: TGTGCCAGCAGCGTAGGTCAACTAGCGGGAGTCTTTGAGACCCAGTACTTC
d_call: .; j_call: TRBJ1-2; clone_size: .; v_call: TRBV2; cdr3_aa: CASSGQYGYTF; cdr3_nt: TGTGCCAGCAGTGGGCAATATGGCTACACCTTC
d_call: .; j_call: TRBJ2-2; clone_size: .; v_call: TRBV6-1; cdr3_aa: CASSELRGGTGELFF; cdr3_nt: TGTGCCAGCAGTGAGCTACGAGGGGGCACCGGGGAGCTGTTTTTT
d_call: TRBD2; j_call: TRBJ2-5; clone_size: .; v_call: TRBV19; cdr3_aa: CASSTPGAGKETQYF; cdr3_nt: TGTGCCAGTAGTACACCTGGAGCGGGAAAAGAGACCCAGTACTTC
d_call: TRBD2; j_call: TRBJ2-1; clone_size: .; v_call: TRBV11-3; cdr3_aa: CASSNTYWTSGSWDEQFF; cdr3_nt: TGTGCCAGCAGCAATACGTACTGGACTAGCGGGAGTTGGGATGAGCAGTTCTTC
d_call: .; j_call: TRBJ1-1; clone_size: .; v_call: TRBV7-2; cdr3_aa: CASSLGNMNTEAFF; cdr3_nt: TGTGCCAGCAGCTTAGGGAACATGAACACTGAAGCTTTCTTT
d_call: .; j_call: TRBJ2-7; clone_size: few; v_call: TRBV6-1; cdr3_aa: CASSERGHGGEQYF; cdr3_nt: TGTGCCAGCAGTGAACGGGGACACGGGGGCGAGCAGTACTTC
d_call: .; j_call: TRBJ2-1; clone_size: .; v_call: TRBV27; cdr3_aa: CASSSGNSYNEQFF; cdr3_nt: TGTGCCAGCAGTTCGGGGAACTCCTACAATGAGCAGTTCTTC
d_call: TRBD2; j_call: TRBJ2-7; clone_size: many; v_call: TRBV6-5; cdr3_aa: CASSLATSGSYEQYF; cdr3_nt: TGTGCCAGCAGTTTAGCGACTAGCGGGTCCTACGAGCAGTACTTC
d_call: TRBD2; j_call: TRBJ2-1; clone_size: .; v_call: TRBV14; cdr3_aa: CASSQGLAIYNEQFF; cdr3_nt: TGTGCCAGCAGCCAAGGACTAGCGATCTACAATGAGCAGTTCTTC
d_call: .; j_call: TRBJ1-1; clone_size: once; v_call: TRBV15; cdr3_aa: CATSRWGGEFTEAFF; cdr3_nt: TGTGCCACCAGCAGATGGGGGGGCGAGTTCACTGAAGCTTTCTTT
d_call: TRBD1; j_call: TRBJ1-1; clone_size: .; v_call: TRBV7-8; cdr3_aa: CASSPDGQGWIF; cdr3_nt: TGTGCCAGCAGTCCCGACGGACAGGGGTGGATCTTT
d_call: .; j_call: TRBJ1-5; clone_size: .; v_call: TRBV19; cdr3_aa: CASRGAAQGYNQPQHF; cdr3_nt: TGTGCCAGTAGAGGGGCAGCGCAGGGGTATAATCAGCCCCAGCATTTT
d_call: .; j_call: TRBJ1-1; clone_size: .; v_call: TRBV29-1; cdr3_aa: CSILADPAGAFF; cdr3_nt: TGCAGCATTCTCGCCGATCCGGCGGGAGCTTTCTTT
d_call: .; j_call: TRBJ2-7; clone_size: many; v_call: TRBV9; cdr3_aa: CASSDKPSILTEQYF; cdr3_nt: TGTGCCAGCAGCGACAAACCCTCCATCCTTACGGAGCAGTACTTC
d_call: TRBD2; j_call: TRBJ2-7; clone_size: .; v_call: TRBV4-3; cdr3_aa: CASSQALGGSENEQYF; cdr3_nt: TGCGCCAGCAGCCAAGCATTAGGCGGGAGTGAAAACGAGCAGTACTTC
d_call: .; j_call: TRBJ1-1; clone_size: .; v_call: TRBV5-8; cdr3_aa: CASSFRSGNTEAFF; cdr3_nt: TGTGCCAGCAGCTTTCGCTCGGGGAACACTGAAGCTTTCTTT
d_call: .; j_call: TRBJ1-1; clone_size: .; v_call: TRBV7-9; cdr3_aa: CASSSPTGTPEAFF; cdr3_nt: TGTGCCAGCAGCTCACCGACGGGCACCCCTGAAGCTTTCTTT
d_call: TRBD1; j_call: TRBJ1-2; clone_size: .; v_call: TRBV29-1; cdr3_aa: CSVGRTGGGYYGYTF; cdr3_nt: TGCAGCGTTGGCCGGACAGGGGGCGGCTACTATGGCTACACCTTC
d_call: .; j_call: TRBJ2-5; clone_size: .; v_call: TRBV2; cdr3_aa: CASRLTGERETQYF; cdr3_nt: TGTGCCAGCAGGCTTACGGGAGAGAGAGAGACCCAGTACTTC
d_call: .; j_call: TRBJ1-2; clone_size: few; v_call: TRBV5-4; cdr3_aa: CASSHPDRQVNYGYTF; cdr3_nt: TGTGCCAGCAGCCACCCAGACCGGCAGGTAAACTATGGCTACACCTTC
d_call: .; j_call: TRBJ2-7; clone_size: .; v_call: TRBV6-5; cdr3_aa: CATSPGSYEQYF; cdr3_nt: TGTGCCACCTCACCGGGCTCCTACGAGCAGTACTTC
d_call: TRBD2; j_call: TRBJ2-7; clone_size: .; v_call: TRBV7-2; cdr3_aa: CASSPRGYEQYF; cdr3_nt: TGTGCCAGCAGCCCGCGGGGGTACGAGCAGTACTTC
d_call: TRBD2; j_call: TRBJ2-2; clone_size: .; v_call: TRBV5-1; cdr3_aa: CASSLGGLAGGSGTGELFF; cdr3_nt: TGCGCCAGCAGCTTGGGGGGACTAGCGGGAGGAAGTGGCACCGGGGAGCTGTTTTTT
d_call: .; j_call: TRBJ2-1; clone_size: .; v_call: TRBV7-8; cdr3_aa: CASSLEGSSYNEQFF; cdr3_nt: TGTGCCAGCAGCTTAGAGGGAAGCTCCTACAATGAGCAGTTCTTC
d_call: TRBD2; j_call: TRBJ2-1; clone_size: .; v_call: TRBV29-1; cdr3_aa: CSVPSGAGGYNEQFF; cdr3_nt: TGCAGCGTCCCCTCCGGAGCGGGAGGCTACAATGAGCAGTTCTTC
d_call: .; j_call: TRBJ1-4; clone_size: .; v_call: TRBV7-9; cdr3_aa: CASSPGRVGNNEKLFF; cdr3_nt: TGTGCCAGCAGCCCCGGCAGGGTAGGGAATAATGAAAAACTGTTTTTT
d_call: TRBD2; j_call: TRBJ2-7; clone_size: .; v_call: TRBV11-3; cdr3_aa: CASSSSGVYEQYF; cdr3_nt: TGTGCCAGCAGTTCAAGCGGGGTCTACGAGCAGTACTTC
d_call: TRBD2; j_call: TRBJ2-7; clone_size: few; v_call: TRBV19; cdr3_aa: CASSFSGPYEQYF; cdr3_nt: TGTGCCAGTAGTTTTAGCGGGCCTTACGAGCAGTACTTC
d_call: .; j_call: TRBJ2-3; clone_size: .; v_call: TRBV30; cdr3_aa: CAWSQMGDTQYF; cdr3_nt: TGTGCCTGGAGTCAAATGGGGGATACGCAGTATTTT
d_call: .; j_call: TRBJ2-6; clone_size: .; v_call: TRBV6-6; cdr3_aa: CASRDPGANVLTF; cdr3_nt: TGTGCCAGCAGAGATCCTGGGGCCAACGTCCTGACTTTC
d_call: .; j_call: TRBJ1-5; clone_size: .; v_call: TRBV7-3; cdr3_aa: CASTFYSNQPQHF; cdr3_nt: TGTGCCAGCACCTTCTATAGCAATCAGCCCCAGCATTTT
d_call: TRBD1; j_call: TRBJ2-7; clone_size: once; v_call: TRBV5-6; cdr3_aa: CASSLLTGRQQYF; cdr3_nt: TGTGCCAGCAGCTTACTGACAGGGCGCCAGCAGTACTTC
d_call: TRBD2; j_call: TRBJ2-1; clone_size: .; v_call: TRBV4-1; cdr3_aa: CASSPTERELYNEQFF; cdr3_nt: TGCGCCAGCAGCCCCACCGAGCGGGAGCTTTACAATGAGCAGTTCTTC
d_call: TRBD2; j_call: TRBJ2-7; clone_size: .; v_call: TRBV7-2; cdr3_aa: CASSGLGLAGGNEQYF; cdr3_nt: TGTGCCAGCAGCGGATTGGGTCTAGCGGGAGGGAACGAGCAGTACTTC
d_call: .; j_call: TRBJ2-1; clone_size: .; v_call: TRBV7-9; cdr3_aa: CASSQVVRVAQFF; cdr3_nt: TGCGCCAGCAGCCAAGTTGTGCGGGTCGCGCAGTTCTTC
d_call: TRBD1; j_call: TRBJ1-4; clone_size: .; v_call: TRBV30; cdr3_aa: CAWSVQGQGGTNEKLFF; cdr3_nt: TGTGCCTGGAGTGTACAAGGGCAGGGGGGAACTAATGAAAAACTGTTTTTT
d_call: TRBD2; j_call: TRBJ2-3; clone_size: .; v_call: TRBV7-2; cdr3_aa: CASSPLKSGVRSTDTQYF; cdr3_nt: TGTGCCAGCAGCCCACTTAAAAGCGGGGTTAGGAGCACAGATACGCAGTATTTT
d_call: TRBD1; j_call: TRBJ1-5; clone_size: .; v_call: TRBV10-3; cdr3_aa: CAISDLGQGGGQPQHF; cdr3_nt: TGTGCCATCAGTGATTTGGGACAGGGAGGGGGGCAGCCCCAGCATTTT
d_call: TRBD1; j_call: TRBJ2-7; clone_size: .; v_call: TRBV7-6; cdr3_aa: CASSFPGQGYEQYF; cdr3_nt: TGTGCCAGCAGCTTCCCGGGACAGGGCTACGAGCAGTACTTC
d_call: .; j_call: TRBJ2-2; clone_size: .; v_call: TRBV6-6; cdr3_aa: CATQPGVETGELFF; cdr3_nt: TGTGCCACCCAACCAGGGGTTGAGACCGGGGAGCTGTTTTTT
d_call: TRBD2; j_call: TRBJ2-1; clone_size: .; v_call: TRBV19; cdr3_aa: CASSILPSGSNNEQFF; cdr3_nt: TGTGCCAGTAGTATACTCCCCAGCGGGAGTAACAATGAGCAGTTCTTC
d_call: TRBD2; j_call: TRBJ2-3; clone_size: .; v_call: TRBV19; cdr3_aa: CASSIGRSASGLADTQYF; cdr3_nt: TGTGCCAGTAGTATAGGACGCTCGGCTAGCGGGCTCGCAGATACGCAGTATTTT
d_call: TRBD1; j_call: TRBJ2-7; clone_size: large; v_call: TRBV5-4; cdr3_aa: CASSWGTVSYEQYF; cdr3_nt: TGTGCCAGCAGCTGGGGGACAGTCTCCTACGAGCAGTACTTC
d_call: .; j_call: TRBJ1-5; clone_size: .; v_call: TRBV5-1; cdr3_aa: CASSLAGDKAQPQHF; cdr3_nt: TGCGCCAGCAGCTTGGCAGGGGATAAGGCGCAGCCCCAGCATTTT
d_call: TRBD1; j_call: TRBJ2-7; clone_size: .; v_call: TRBV5-4; cdr3_aa: CASSPGQGSYEQYF; cdr3_nt: TGTGCCAGCAGCCCCGGACAGGGCTCCTACGAGCAGTACTTC
d_call: TRBD1; j_call: TRBJ1-5; clone_size: few; v_call: TRBV6-6; cdr3_aa: CASSYSRGQGNQPQHF; cdr3_nt: TGTGCCAGCAGTTACTCTAGGGGGCAAGGCAATCAGCCCCAGCATTTT
d_call: .; j_call: TRBJ2-1; clone_size: .; v_call: TRBV11-2; cdr3_aa: CASSFNDYNEQFF; cdr3_nt: TGTGCCAGCAGCTTTAATGACTACAATGAGCAGTTCTTC
d_call: TRBD2; j_call: TRBJ2-2; clone_size: .; v_call: TRBV6-5; cdr3_aa: CASSPGTMNTGELFF; cdr3_nt: TGTGCCAGCAGTCCCGGGACTATGAACACCGGGGAGCTGTTTTTT